This T cell receptor (beta chain) was profiled in a study of blood T cell repertoires in COVID-19. About the research overall: Acute and convalescent COVID-19 samples came from the United States, Italy and Spain.

This clone was detected a few times. Per the original data handling: Reference gene primer amplification yielded estimated nucleated cell counts. Repertoires were generated with immunoSEQ multiplex PCR, while TCRdb's copy carries only in-frame clones and drops some. The V and J calls and the clone size are those of that table, but D and trimming were determined from the DNA. The sample records approximately 170,000 clones, 74% being singletons. This CDR3 contains 16 residues. V lost 1 base, J lost 7 bases, and 10 bases stayed unmatched. Germline CDR1 reads LNHDA; CDR2 reads SQIVND (reference sequence).

The receptor's source is an elderly woman with acute or convalescent COVID-19. Sequenced input: peripheral blood. This rearrangement joins TRBV19 to TRBJ2-5; 9 positions agree with TRBD2. The CDR3 protein is CASSIVPREGLGTQYF. In nucleotides, the CDR3 is TGTGCCAGTAGTATAGTTCCGCGGGAGGGCCTGGGGACCCAGTACTTC.